The clone carrying this TCR beta chain has more than one count but fewer than ten. Antigen specificity is unknown. This sample was included in a study of molecular identifiers for immune sequencing clone quantification. V dropped 6 bases and J dropped 1 base, with 33 bases sitting between them. There are 21 residues in the CDR3. CDR1 is MDHEN, CDR2 SYDVKM, per germline. Whole-study results and caveats: With a barcode shared among identical TCR molecules, highly expanded clone sizes could be underestimated. Effector cells kept over 98% of their molecules in clones above 20 RNA copies, while naive cells kept under 1% there.

One entry per CDR3 protein results from TCRdb running MiXCR on the PCR reads. The sample lists over 600,000 distinct CDR3 sequences; roughly 21% were seen once. Material: naive CD8+ T cells from blood, with Jurkat cell RNA spiked in. Subset here: FACS-sorted CD8+CD4-CCR7+CD45RA+ naive T cells. J is TRBJ2-5 and V is TRBV28, with D perhaps given as TRBD1 or TRBD2 (5 bases each). This clonotype was obtained from a human donor in good health. Some libraries in this study had Jurkat cell RNA spiked in. The CDR3 DNA is TGTGCCAGCAGAGGGATCGAAGCCGGGACGCCAATAAGGAAGTCCCAAGAGACCCAGTACTTC. This codes for CASRGIEAGTPIRKSQETQYF.